These T cell receptor beta chains were read from a single sample in a study of blood T cells in healthy people across ages. TCRdb passed the 5' RACE reads through MiXCR, listing each CDR3 protein once. In the table there are over 950,000 distinct CDR3 sequences, approximately 50% of which are singletons. Sequenced: blood. Every receptor here comes from a woman in her fifties or sixties in good health. The CDR3 runs from the conserved cysteine through the conserved F or W. D genes are given only for firm matches. Where a row states a size, it is once, few, many or the class of an expanded clone; other rows omit it.

NA TRBJ1-1 TRBV27 TRBD1 TGTGCCAGCAGTTTTGCGGCAGGGGGCGTAGCTTTCTTT CASSFAAGGVAFF
NA TRBJ2-1 TRBV6-2/TRBV6-3 NA TGTGCCACCGAATGGGGATGGGGAGGAGGGCAGTTCTTC CATEWGWGGGQFF
once TRBJ2-1 TRBV6-2/TRBV6-3 TRBD2 TGTGCCAGCTTGCAATCTAGCGGATCCTACAATGAGCAGTTCTTC CASLQSSGSYNEQFF
few TRBJ2-3 TRBV4-3 NA TGCGCCAGCAGCCAAGTTATCGTACCCCGCACAGATACGCAGTATTTT CASSQVIVPRTDTQYF
NA TRBJ2-7 TRBV28 NA TGTGCCAGCACAGCCCGCGCGAGAGGGGGGTACGAGCAGTACTTC CASTARARGGYEQYF
NA TRBJ1-4 TRBV11-2 NA TGTGCCAGCAGCTCCGCCTGGGGGGATGAAAAACTGTTTTTT CASSSAWGDEKLFF
NA TRBJ2-3 TRBV7-6 NA TGTGCCAGCAGCTTAGGAGGAGGGGGAGATACGCAGTATTTT CASSLGGGGDTQYF
NA TRBJ1-5 TRBV5-1 NA TGCGCCAGCAGCGCGGACGGAACAAATCAGCCCCAGCATTTT CASSADGTNQPQHF
NA TRBJ2-7 TRBV21-1 NA TGTGCCAGCAGCATTAAAGCGGGAGGGACCTACGAGCAGTACTTC CASSIKAGGTYEQYF
NA TRBJ1-1 TRBV6-5 NA TGTGCCAGCAGCCGCAGGCTAGATTTGGACACTGAAGCTTTCTTT CASSRRLDLDTEAFF
few TRBJ1-2 TRBV5-1 TRBD1 TGCGCCAGCAGCTCCGGACAGGCCCATGGCTACACCTTC CASSSGQAHGYTF